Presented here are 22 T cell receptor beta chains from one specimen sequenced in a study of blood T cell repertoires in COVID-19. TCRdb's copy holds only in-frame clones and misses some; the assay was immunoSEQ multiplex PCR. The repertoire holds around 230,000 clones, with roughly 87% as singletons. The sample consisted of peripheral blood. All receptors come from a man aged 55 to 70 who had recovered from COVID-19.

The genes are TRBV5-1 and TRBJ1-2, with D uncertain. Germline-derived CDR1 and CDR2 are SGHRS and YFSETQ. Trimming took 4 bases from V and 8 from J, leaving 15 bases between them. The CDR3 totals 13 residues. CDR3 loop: CASSVQPSRGYTF. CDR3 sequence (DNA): TGCGCCAGCAGCGTACAGCCAAGTCGGGGCTACACCTTC.

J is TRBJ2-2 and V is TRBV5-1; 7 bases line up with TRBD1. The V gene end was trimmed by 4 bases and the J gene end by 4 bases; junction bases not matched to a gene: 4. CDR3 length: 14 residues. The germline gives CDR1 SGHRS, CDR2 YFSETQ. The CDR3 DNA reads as TGCGCCAGCAGCAACAGGGGAATCACCGGGGAGCTGTTTTTT. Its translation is CASSNRGITGELFF.

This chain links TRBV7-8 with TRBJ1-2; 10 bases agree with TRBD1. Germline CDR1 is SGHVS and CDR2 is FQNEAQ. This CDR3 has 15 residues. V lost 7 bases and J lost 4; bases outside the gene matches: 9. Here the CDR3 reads CASTGGQGFLYGYTF. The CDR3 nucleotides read TGTGCCAGCACGGGGGGACAGGGGTTCCTCTATGGCTACACCTTC.

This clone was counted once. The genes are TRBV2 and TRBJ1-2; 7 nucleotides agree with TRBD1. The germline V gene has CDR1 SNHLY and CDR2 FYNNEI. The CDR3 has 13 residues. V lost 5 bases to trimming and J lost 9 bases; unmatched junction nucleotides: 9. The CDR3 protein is CASSLGQRRSYTF. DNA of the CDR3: TGTGCCAGCAGTCTGGGACAGAGGCGTAGCTACACCTTC.

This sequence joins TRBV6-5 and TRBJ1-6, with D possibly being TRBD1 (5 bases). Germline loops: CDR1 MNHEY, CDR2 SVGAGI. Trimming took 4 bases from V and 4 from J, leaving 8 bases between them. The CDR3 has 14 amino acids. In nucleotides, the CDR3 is TGTGCCAGCAGTTTAGACAGATATAATTCACCCCTCCACTTT. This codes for CASSLDRYNSPLHF.

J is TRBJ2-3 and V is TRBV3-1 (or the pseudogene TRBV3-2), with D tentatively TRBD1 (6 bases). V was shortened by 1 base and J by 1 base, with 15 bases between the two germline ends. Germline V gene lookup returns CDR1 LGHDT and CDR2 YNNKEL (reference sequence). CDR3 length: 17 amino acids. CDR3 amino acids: CASSQVHGTLGTDTQYF. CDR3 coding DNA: TGTGCCAGCAGCCAAGTCCACGGGACACTCGGCACAGATACGCAGTATTTT.

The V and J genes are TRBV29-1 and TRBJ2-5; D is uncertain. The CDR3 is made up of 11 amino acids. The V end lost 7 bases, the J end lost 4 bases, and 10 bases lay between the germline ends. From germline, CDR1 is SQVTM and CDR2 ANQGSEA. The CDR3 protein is CSGLGVETQYF. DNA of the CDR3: TGCAGCGGCCTAGGAGTAGAGACCCAGTACTTC. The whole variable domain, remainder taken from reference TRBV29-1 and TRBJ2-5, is SAVISQKPSRDICQRGTSLTIQCQVDSQVTMMFWYRQQPGQSLTLIATANQGSEATYESGFVIDKFPISRPNLTFSTLTVSNMSPEDSSIYLCSGLGVETQYFGPGTRLLVL.

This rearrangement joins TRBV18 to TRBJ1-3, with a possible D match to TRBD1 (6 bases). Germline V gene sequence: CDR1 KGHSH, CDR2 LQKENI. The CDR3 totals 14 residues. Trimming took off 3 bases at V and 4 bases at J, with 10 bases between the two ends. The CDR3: CASSPPGTGNTIYF. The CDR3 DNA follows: TGTGCCAGCTCACCTCCAGGGACAGGAAACACCATATATTTT.

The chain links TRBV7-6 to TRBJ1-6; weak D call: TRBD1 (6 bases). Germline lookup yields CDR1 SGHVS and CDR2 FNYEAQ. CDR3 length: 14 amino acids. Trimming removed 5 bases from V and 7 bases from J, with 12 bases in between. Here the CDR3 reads CASSGTGYNSPLHF. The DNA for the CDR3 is TGTGCCAGCAGCGGTACAGGGTACAATTCACCCCTCCACTTT.

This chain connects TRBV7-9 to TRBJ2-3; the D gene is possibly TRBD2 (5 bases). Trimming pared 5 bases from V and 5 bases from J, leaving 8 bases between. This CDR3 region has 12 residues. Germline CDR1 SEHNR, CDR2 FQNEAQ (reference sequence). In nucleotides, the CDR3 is TGTGCCAGCAGCACAACTAGAGATACGCAGTATTTT. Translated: CASSTTRDTQYF. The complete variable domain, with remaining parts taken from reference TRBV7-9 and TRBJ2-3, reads DTGVSQNPRHKITKRGQNVTFRCDPISEHNRLYWYRQTLGQGPEFLTYFQNEAQLEKSRLLSDRFSAERPKGSFSTLEIQRTEQGDSAMYLCASSTTRDTQYFGPGTRLTVL.

The CDR3 here is CAISESGPSGYNSPLHF. CDR3 in DNA: TGTGCCATCAGTGAGTCCGGGCCCTCGGGATATAATTCACCCCTCCACTTT. This rearrangement joins TRBV10-3 to TRBJ1-6; no firm D call. CDR3 length: 17 amino acids. Germline V gives CDR1 ENHRY, CDR2 SYGVKD. Trimming removed 0 bases from V and 4 bases from J, with 13 bases in between.

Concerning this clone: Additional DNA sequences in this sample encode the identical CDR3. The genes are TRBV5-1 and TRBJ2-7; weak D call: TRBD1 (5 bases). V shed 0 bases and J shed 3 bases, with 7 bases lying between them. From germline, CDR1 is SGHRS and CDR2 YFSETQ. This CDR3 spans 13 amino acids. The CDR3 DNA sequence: TGCGCCAGCAGCTTGGGACAGAACTACGAGCAGTACTTC. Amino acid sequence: CASSLGQNYEQYF.

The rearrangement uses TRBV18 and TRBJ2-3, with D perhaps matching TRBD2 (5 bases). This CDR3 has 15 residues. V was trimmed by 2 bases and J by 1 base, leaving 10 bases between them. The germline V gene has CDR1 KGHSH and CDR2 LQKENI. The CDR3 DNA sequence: TGTGCCAGCTCACCAGGAGAGGGAGGCACAGATACGCAGTATTTT. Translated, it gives CASSPGEGGTDTQYF.

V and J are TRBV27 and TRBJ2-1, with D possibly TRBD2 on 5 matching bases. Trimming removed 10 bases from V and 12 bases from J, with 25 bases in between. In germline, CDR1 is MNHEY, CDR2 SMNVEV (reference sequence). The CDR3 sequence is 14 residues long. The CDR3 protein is CATLAGSGLLAQFF. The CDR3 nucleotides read TGTGCCACCCTGGCGGGTAGTGGACTTTTGGCGCAGTTCTTC.

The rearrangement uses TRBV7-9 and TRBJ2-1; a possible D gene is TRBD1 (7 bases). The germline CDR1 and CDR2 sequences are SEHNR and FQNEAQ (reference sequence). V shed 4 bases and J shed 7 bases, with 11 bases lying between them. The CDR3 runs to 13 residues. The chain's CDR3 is CASSSQGRNEQFF. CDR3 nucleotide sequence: TGTGCCAGCAGCTCACAGGGGAGGAATGAGCAGTTCTTC. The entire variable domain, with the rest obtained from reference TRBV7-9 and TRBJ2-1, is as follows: DTGVSQNPRHKITKRGQNVTFRCDPISEHNRLYWYRQTLGQGPEFLTYFQNEAQLEKSRLLSDRFSAERPKGSFSTLEIQRTEQGDSAMYLCASSSQGRNEQFFGPGTRLTVL.

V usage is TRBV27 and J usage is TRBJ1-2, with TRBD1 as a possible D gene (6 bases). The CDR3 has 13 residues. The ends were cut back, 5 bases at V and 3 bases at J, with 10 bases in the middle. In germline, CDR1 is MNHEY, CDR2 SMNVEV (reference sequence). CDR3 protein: CASSRAGDYGYTF. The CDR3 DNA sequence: TGTGCCAGCAGTCGGGCAGGGGACTATGGCTACACCTTC.

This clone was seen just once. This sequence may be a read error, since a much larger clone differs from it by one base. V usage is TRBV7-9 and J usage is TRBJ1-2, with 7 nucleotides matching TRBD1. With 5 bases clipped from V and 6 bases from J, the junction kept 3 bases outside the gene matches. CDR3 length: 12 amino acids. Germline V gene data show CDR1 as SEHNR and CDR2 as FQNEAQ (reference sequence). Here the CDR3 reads CASSTGTDGYTF. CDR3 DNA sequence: TGTGCCAGCAGCACCGGGACAGATGGCTACACCTTC.

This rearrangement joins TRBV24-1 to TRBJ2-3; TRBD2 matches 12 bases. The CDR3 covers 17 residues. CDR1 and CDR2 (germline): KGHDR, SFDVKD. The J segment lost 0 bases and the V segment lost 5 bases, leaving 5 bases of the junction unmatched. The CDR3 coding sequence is TGTGCCACCAGTGCAAGACTAGCGGGGGATAGCACAGATACGCAGTATTTT. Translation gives CATSARLAGDSTDTQYF.

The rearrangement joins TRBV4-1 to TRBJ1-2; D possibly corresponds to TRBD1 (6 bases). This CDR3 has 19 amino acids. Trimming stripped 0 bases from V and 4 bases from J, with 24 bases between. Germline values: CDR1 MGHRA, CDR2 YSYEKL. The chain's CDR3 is CASSQDFLAGFRGTYGYTF. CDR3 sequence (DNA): TGCGCCAGCAGCCAAGATTTTTTAGCGGGGTTCAGGGGAACCTATGGCTACACCTTC.

CDR3 in amino acids: CASSLSYEQFF. CDR3 DNA sequence: TGTGCCAGCAGTTTAAGCTATGAGCAGTTCTTC. The J gene is TRBJ2-1, the V gene TRBV12-3 or TRBV12-4; D gene uncertain. V was clipped by 2 bases and J by 8 bases, with 4 bases between them. CDR3 length: 11 residues.

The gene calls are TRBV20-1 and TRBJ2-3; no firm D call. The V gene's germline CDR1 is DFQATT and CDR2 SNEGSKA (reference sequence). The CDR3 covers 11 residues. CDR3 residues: CRTPSTDTQYF. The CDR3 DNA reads TGCAGAACTCCCAGCACAGATACGCAGTATTTT.

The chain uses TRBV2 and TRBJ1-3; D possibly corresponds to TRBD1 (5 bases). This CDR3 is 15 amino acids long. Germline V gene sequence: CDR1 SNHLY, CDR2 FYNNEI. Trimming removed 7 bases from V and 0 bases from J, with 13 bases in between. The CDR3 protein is CASTRGGASGNTIYF. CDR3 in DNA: TGTGCCAGCACCCGGGGCGGGGCCTCTGGAAACACCATATATTTT.